This record looks at one T cell receptor (beta chain) sequence and its context. This record belongs to a study of blood T cell repertoires in COVID-19. Study background: The United States, Italy and Spain were the sources of the acute and convalescent COVID-19 samples. Sample material is recorded as cDNA or gDNA derived from T cells, B-cell-depleted T cells, or PBMCs.

Original processing methods: Scientists estimated how many nucleated cells there were by amplifying reference gene primers. Clones were sequenced by immunoSEQ multiplex PCR, and TCRdb holds only the in-frame ones, with some missing. The V and J calls and the clone size are those of that table, but D and trimming were determined from the DNA. The repertoire consists of over 250,000 clones, with around 90% occurring once and the leading ten covering roughly a tenth. The CDR3 runs to 13 residues. Deletions cut 8 bases from V and 3 bases from J, with 11 bases between. Germline V gives CDR1 MDHEN, CDR2 SYDVKM.

The source is a woman aged 65 to 85 with COVID-19, enrolled during active disease. Sequencing was done on a sample of peripheral blood. The chain has TRBV28 and TRBJ1-5, with unresolved D. The CDR3 reads CASLFQYNQPQHF. The DNA of the CDR3 is TGTGCCAGCCTCTTCCAGTACAATCAGCCCCAGCATTTT.